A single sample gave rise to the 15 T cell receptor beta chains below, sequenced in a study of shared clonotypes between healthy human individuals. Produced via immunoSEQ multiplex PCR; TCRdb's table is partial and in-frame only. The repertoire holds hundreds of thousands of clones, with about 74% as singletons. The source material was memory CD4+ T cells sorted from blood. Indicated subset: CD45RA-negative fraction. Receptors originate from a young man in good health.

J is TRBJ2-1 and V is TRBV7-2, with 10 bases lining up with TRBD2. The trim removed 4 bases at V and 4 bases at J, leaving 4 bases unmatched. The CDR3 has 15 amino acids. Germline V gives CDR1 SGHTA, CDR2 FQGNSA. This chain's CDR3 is CASSSTSGAYNEQFF. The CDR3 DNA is TGTGCCAGCAGCTCCACTAGCGGGGCGTACAATGAGCAGTTCTTC.

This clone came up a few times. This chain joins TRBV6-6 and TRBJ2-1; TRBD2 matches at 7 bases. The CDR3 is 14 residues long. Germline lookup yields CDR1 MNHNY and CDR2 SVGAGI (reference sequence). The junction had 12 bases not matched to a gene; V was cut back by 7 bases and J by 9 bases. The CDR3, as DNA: TGTGCCAGCAACCGGGGCGGGAGATTGGGTGAGCAGTTCTTC. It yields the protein CASNRGGRLGEQFF.

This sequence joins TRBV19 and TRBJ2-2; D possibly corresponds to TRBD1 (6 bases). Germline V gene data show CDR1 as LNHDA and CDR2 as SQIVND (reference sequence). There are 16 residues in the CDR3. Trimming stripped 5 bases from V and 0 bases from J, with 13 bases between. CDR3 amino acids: CASSGDRLSNTGELFF. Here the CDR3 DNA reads TGTGCCAGTAGTGGCGACAGGCTTTCGAACACCGGGGAGCTGTTTTTT.

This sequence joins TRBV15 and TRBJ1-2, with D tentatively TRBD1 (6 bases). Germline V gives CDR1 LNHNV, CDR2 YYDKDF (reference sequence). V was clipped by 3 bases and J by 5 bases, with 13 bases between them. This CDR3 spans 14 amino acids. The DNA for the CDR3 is TGTGCCACCAGCAGGGCGGGGAGGGGGTATGGCTACACCTTC. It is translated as CATSRAGRGYGYTF.

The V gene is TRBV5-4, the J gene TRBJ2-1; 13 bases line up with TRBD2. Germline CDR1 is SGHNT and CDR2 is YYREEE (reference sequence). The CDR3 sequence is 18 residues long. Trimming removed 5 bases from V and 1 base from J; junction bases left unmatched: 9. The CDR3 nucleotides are TGTGCCAGCAGTTCCGGGACTAGCGGGGTCGGGTCCTACAATGAGCAGTTCTTC. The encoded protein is CASSSGTSGVGSYNEQFF.

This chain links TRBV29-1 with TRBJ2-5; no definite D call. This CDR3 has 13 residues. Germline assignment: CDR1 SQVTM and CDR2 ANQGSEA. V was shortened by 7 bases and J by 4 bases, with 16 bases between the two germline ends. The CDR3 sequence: CSGKGFRGETQYF. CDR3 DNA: TGCAGCGGCAAGGGATTTCGTGGAGAGACCCAGTACTTC. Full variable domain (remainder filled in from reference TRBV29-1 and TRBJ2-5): SAVISQKPSRDICQRGTSLTIQCQVDSQVTMMFWYRQQPGQSLTLIATANQGSEATYESGFVIDKFPISRPNLTFSTLTVSNMSPEDSSIYLCSGKGFRGETQYFGPGTRLLVL.

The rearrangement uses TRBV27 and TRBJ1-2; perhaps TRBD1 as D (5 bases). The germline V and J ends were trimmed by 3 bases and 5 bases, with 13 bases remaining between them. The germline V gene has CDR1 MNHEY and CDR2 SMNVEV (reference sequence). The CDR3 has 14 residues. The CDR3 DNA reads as TGTGCCAGCAGTTTGGGGCGGGGACGTTATGGCTACACCTTC. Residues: CASSLGRGRYGYTF.

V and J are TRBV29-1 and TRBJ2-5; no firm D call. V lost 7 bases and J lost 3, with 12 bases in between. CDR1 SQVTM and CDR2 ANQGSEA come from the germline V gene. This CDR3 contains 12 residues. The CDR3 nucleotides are TGCAGCGGGGTGGAAGATAAAGAGACCCAGTACTTC. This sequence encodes CSGVEDKETQYF.

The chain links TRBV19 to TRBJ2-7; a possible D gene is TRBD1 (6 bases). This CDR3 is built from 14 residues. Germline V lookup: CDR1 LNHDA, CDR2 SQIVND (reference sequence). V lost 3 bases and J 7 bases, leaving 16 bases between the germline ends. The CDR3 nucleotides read TGTGCCAGTAGTATTTGGGGGCCAAACTCAGAGCAGTACTTC. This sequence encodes CASSIWGPNSEQYF.

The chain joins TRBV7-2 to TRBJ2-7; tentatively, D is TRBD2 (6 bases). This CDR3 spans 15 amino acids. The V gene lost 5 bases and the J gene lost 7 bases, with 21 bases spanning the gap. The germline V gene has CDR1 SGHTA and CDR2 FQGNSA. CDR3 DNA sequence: TGTGCCAGCAGCCCTAGTGTCGGGGGTTCCCGGGAGCAGTACTTC. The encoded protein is CASSPSVGGSREQYF.

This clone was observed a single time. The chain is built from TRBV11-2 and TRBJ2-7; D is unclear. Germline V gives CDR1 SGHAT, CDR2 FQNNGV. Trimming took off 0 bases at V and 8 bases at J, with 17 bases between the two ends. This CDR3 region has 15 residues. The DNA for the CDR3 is TGTGCCAGCAGCTTAGACTTGCGTTCGGCTATCAAGCAGTACTTC. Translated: CASSLDLRSAIKQYF.

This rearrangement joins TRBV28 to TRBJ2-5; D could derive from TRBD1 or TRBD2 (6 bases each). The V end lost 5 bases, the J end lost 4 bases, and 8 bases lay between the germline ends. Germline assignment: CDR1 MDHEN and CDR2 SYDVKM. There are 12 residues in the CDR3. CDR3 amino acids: CASSGGGETQYF. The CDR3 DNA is TGTGCCAGCAGTGGAGGGGGAGAGACCCAGTACTTC.

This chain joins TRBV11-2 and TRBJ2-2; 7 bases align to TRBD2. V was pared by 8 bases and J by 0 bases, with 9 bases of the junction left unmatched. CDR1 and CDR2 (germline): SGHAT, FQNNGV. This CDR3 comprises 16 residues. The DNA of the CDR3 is TGTGCCAGCGCCCGGGCTAGCGGCTCGAACACCGGGGAGCTGTTTTTT. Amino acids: CASARASGSNTGELFF.

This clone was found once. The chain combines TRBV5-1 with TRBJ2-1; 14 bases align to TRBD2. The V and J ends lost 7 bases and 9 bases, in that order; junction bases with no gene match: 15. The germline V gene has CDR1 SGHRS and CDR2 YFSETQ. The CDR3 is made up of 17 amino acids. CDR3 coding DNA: TGCGCCAGCCACGACAGGGGGACTAGCGGGAGCAACGGTGAGCAGTTCTTC. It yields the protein CASHDRGTSGSNGEQFF.

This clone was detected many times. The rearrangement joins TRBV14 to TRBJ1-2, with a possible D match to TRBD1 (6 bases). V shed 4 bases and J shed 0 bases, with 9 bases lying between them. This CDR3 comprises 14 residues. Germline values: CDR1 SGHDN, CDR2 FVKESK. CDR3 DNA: TGTGCCAGCAGCCGGGACACCACTAACTATGGCTACACCTTC. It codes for CASSRDTTNYGYTF.